This TCR beta chain was sequenced during a study of tumor and adjacent non-tumor tissue in lung cancer. Background on the study: On average, productive TCRbeta reads reached some 4.4 million per sample. Findings and caveats of the study: Tumor tissue had significantly higher TCR diversity than normal lung. In normal lung, the top 100 clones were significantly more dominant than in tumor.

A modified ARM-PCR protocol with three rounds of nested PCR amplified TCRbeta. TCRdb reprocessed the multiplex PCR reads with MiXCR, giving one entry per CDR3 protein. The sample holds 200,000 to 250,000 distinct CDR3 sequences, over 55% seen once. Details on this clonotype: The antigen is not known.

The ends were cut back, 0 bases at V and 6 bases at J, with 15 bases in the middle. Germline lookup yields CDR1 ENHRY and CDR2 SYGVKD. CDR3 length: 16 residues. The template was RNA from unsorted bulk tissue. The J gene is TRBJ2-1, the V gene TRBV10-3, with unresolved D. Material for sequencing was lung tumor tissue. The receptor was derived from a man aged 60-69 years with non-small cell lung cancer. The CDR3 reads CAISESIFGQVNEQFF. CDR3 coding DNA: TGTGCCATCAGTGAGTCCATATTCGGCCAAGTCAATGAGCAGTTCTTC.